The clone carrying this TCR beta chain was counted at least ten times. Antigen specificity is unknown. The source of the sample is a study of regulatory T cells in long-lasting Graves disease. Sample time point: newly diagnosed GD, antithyroid drugs for less than 3 months. Generation of the TCR library employed RNA extracted from PBMCs. V shed 6 bases, J shed 8 bases, and the junction held 8 bases outside the gene matches. The CDR3 sequence is 15 residues long. The germline CDR1 and CDR2 sequences are MNHNS and SASEGT. CDR3 regions were amplified by Arm-PCR using iRepertoire HTBI primers to build TCR beta libraries. TCRdb analysed the multiplex PCR reads with MiXCR anew, one entry per CDR3 protein. The sample yields more than 350,000 distinct CDR3 sequences, under 15% seen once. Overall study findings and caveats: TRBV28, TRBJ1-2 and TRBJ2-5 were favored in persistent disease.

This sample also appeared in a second study, on T cells in Graves' hyperthyroidism and ophthalmopathy. That work contributes: The model foresaw ophthalmopathy a median approximately 6.1 months prior to onset.

The sample was peripheral blood mononuclear cells (PBMCs), taken at new diagnosis, from a patient treated with antithyroid drugs. The genes are TRBV6-1 and TRBJ2-1; 12 bases are shared with TRBD1. The clonotype originates from a woman aged 30 to 39 with Graves disease. CDR3 nucleotides: TGTGCCAGCAGATTCGGGACAGGGGGCGCGGATGAGCAGTTCTTC. This translates into CASRFGTGGADEQFF.